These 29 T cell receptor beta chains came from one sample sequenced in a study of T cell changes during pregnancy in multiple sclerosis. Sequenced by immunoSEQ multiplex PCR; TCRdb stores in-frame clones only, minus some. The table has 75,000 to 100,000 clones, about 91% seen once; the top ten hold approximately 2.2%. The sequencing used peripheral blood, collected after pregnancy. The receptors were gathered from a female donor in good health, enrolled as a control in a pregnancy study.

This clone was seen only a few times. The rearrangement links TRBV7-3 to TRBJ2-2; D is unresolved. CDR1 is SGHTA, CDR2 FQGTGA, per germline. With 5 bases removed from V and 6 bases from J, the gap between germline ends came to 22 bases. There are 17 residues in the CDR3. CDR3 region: CASSPALSALGAGELFF. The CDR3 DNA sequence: TGTGCCAGCAGCCCGGCCCTTTCCGCCCTAGGCGCCGGGGAGCTGTTTTTT.

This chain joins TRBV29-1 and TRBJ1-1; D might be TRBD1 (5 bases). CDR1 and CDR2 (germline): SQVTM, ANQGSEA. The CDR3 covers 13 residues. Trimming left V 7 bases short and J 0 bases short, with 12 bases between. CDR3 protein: CSASGGLNTEAFF. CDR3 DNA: TGCAGCGCTAGCGGGGGACTGAACACTGAAGCTTTCTTT.

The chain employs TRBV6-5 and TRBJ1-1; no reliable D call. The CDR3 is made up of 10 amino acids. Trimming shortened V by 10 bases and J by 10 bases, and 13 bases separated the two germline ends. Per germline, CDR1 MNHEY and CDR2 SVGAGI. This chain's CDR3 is CATFLKRAFF. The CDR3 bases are TGTGCCACCTTTCTTAAGCGAGCTTTCTTT.

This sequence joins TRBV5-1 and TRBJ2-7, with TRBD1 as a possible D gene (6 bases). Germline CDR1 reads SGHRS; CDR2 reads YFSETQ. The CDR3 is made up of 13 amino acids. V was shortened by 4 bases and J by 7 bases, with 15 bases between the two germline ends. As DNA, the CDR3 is TGCGCCAGCAGCATAGGGACATCGGGGGAGCAGTACTTC. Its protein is CASSIGTSGEQYF.

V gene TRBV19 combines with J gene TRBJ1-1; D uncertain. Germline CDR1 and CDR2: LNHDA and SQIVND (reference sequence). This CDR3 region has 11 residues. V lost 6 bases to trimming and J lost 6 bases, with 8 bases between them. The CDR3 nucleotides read TGTGCCAGTAGCCCCGGGGCTGAAGCTTTCTTT. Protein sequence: CASSPGAEAFF.

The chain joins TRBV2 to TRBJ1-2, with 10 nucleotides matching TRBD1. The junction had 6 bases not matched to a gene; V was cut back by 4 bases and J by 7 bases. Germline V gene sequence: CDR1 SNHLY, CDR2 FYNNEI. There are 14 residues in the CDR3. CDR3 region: CASSVAGQGGGYTF. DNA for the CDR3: TGTGCCAGCAGTGTAGCCGGACAGGGGGGTGGCTACACCTTC.

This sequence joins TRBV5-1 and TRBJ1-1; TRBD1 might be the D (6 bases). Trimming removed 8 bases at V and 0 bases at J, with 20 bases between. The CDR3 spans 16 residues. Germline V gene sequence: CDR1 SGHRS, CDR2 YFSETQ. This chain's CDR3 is CASKSGTPLMNTEAFF. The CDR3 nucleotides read TGCGCCAGTAAAAGCGGGACACCTCTCATGAACACTGAAGCTTTCTTT. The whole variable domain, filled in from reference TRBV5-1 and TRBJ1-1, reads KAGVTQTPRYLIKTRGQQVTLSCSPISGHRSVSWYQQTPGQGLQFLFEYFSETQRNKGNFPGRFSGRQFSNSRSEMNVSTLELGDSALYLCASKSGTPLMNTEAFFGQGTRLTVV.

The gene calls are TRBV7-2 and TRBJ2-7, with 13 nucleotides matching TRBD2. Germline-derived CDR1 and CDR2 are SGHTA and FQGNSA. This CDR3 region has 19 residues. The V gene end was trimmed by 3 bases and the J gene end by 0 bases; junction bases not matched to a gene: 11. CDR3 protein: CASSFRLAGGYSRSYEQYF. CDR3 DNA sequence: TGTGCCAGCAGCTTTAGACTAGCGGGAGGCTACTCCCGCTCCTACGAGCAGTACTTC.

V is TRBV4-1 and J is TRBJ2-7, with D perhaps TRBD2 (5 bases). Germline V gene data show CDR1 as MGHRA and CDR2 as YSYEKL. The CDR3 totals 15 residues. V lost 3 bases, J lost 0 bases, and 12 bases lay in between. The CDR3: CASSQRRGASYEQYF. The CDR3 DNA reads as TGCGCCAGCAGCCAGAGACGGGGTGCCTCCTACGAGCAGTACTTC.

DNA of the CDR3: TGTGCCTGGAGTGTACCCCCGGGAAACTATGGCTACACCTTC. Translating it yields CAWSVPPGNYGYTF. This chain links TRBV30 with TRBJ1-2; no definite D call. The CDR3 contains 14 residues. Trimming removed 0 bases at V and 2 bases at J, with 10 bases between. Looked up from germline, CDR1 is GTSNPN and CDR2 is SVGIG (reference sequence).

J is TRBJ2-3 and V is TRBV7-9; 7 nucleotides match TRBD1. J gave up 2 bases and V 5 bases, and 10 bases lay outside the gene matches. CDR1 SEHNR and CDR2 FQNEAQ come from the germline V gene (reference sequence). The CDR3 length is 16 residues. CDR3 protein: CASSNLRGTFTDTQYF. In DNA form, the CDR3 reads TGTGCCAGCAGCAATCTCAGGGGGACCTTCACAGATACGCAGTATTTT.

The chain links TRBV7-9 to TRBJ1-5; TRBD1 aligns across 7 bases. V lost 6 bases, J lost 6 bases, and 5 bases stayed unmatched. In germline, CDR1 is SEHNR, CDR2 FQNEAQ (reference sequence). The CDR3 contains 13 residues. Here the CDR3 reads CASSWTGSQPQHF. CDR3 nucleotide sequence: TGTGCCAGCAGTTGGACAGGAAGTCAGCCCCAGCATTTT.

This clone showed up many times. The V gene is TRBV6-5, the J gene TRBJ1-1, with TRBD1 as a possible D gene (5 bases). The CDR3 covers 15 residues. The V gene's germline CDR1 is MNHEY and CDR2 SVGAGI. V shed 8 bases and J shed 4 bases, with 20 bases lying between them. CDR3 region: CASVRGRLLGTEAFF. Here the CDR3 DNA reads TGTGCCAGCGTCCGGGGGAGGTTATTAGGCACTGAAGCTTTCTTT.

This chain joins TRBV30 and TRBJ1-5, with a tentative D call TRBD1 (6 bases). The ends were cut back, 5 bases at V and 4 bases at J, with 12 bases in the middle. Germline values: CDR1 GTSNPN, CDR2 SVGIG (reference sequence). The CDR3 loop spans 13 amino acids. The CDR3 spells CAWCARGNQPQHF. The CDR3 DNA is TGTGCCTGGTGTGCCAGGGGTAATCAGCCCCAGCATTTT.

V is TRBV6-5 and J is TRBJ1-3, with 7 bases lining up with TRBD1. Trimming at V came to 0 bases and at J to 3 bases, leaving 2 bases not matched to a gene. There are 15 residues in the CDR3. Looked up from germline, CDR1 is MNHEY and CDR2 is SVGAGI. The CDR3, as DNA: TGTGCCAGCAGTTACTCAGGGGGCGGTGGAAACACCATATATTTT. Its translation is CASSYSGGGGNTIYF.

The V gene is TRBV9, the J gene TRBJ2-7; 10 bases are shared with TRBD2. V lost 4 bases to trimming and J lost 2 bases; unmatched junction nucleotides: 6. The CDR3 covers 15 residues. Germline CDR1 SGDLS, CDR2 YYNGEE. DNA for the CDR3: TGTGCCAGCAGCCCCCCCGGGACTAGCGCCTACGAGCAGTACTTC. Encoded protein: CASSPPGTSAYEQYF.

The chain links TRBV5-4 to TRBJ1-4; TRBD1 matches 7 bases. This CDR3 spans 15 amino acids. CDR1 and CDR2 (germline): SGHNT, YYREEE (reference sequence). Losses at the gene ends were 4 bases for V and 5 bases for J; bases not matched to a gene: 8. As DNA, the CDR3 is TGTGCCAGCAGCCCCTCGACAGGGAAGAATGAAAAACTGTTTTTT. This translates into CASSPSTGKNEKLFF.

The CDR3 protein is CASSEAGGRARETQYF. DNA of the CDR3: TGTGCCAGCAGTGAAGCCGGCGGGAGGGCCCGAGAGACCCAGTACTTC. The V gene is TRBV6-1, the J gene TRBJ2-5; 9 bases agree with TRBD2. The CDR3 has 16 amino acids. Germline CDR1 MNHNS, CDR2 SASEGT. V gave up 0 bases and J gave up 4 bases; unmatched junction bases: 6.

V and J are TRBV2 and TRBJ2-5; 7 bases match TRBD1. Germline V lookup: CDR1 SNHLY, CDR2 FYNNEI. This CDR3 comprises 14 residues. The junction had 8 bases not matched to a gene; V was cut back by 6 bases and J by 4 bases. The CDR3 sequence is CASRPPTGVETQYF. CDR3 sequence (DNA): TGTGCCAGCAGGCCGCCTACAGGGGTAGAGACCCAGTACTTC. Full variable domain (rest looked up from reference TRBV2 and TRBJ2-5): EPEVTQTPSHQVTQMGQEVILRCVPISNHLYFYWYRQILGQKVEFLVSFYNNEISEKSEIFDDQFSVERPDGSNFTLKIRSTKLEDSAMYFCASRPPTGVETQYFGPGTRLLVL.

In DNA form, the CDR3 reads TGTGCCAGCAGCCAACTAGCGGGAGGAAGCAATGAGCAGTTCTTC. Amino acids: CASSQLAGGSNEQFF. V gene TRBV4-2 combines with J gene TRBJ2-1; 11 bases map to TRBD2. Germline CDR1 and CDR2: LGHNA and YNFKEQ. This CDR3 comprises 15 residues. The ends lost 2 bases at V and 6 bases at J; junction bases unmatched: 3.

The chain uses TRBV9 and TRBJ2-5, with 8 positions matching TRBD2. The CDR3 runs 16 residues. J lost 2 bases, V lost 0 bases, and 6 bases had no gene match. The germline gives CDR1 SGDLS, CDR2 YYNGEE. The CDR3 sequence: CASSVVPSGLQETQYF. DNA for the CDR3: TGTGCCAGCAGCGTAGTTCCTAGCGGGTTACAAGAGACCCAGTACTTC.

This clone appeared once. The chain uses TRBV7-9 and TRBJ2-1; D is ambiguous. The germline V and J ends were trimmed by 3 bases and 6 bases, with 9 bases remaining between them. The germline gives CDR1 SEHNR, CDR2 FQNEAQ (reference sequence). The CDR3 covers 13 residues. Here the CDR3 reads CASSFPAGNEQFF. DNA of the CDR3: TGTGCCAGCAGCTTCCCTGCCGGCAATGAGCAGTTCTTC.

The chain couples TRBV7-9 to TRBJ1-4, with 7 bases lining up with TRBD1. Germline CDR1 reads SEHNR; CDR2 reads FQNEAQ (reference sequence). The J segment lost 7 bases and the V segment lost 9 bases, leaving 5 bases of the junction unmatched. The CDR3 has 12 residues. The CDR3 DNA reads TGTGCCAGTAGGGACAGCGGTGAAAAACTGTTTTTT. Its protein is CASRDSGEKLFF.

CDR3 region: CATRPGVGGNYGYTF. CDR3 nucleotides: TGTGCCACCAGGCCCGGGGTAGGGGGTAACTATGGCTACACCTTC. V gene TRBV6-5 combines with J gene TRBJ1-2; possible D gene TRBD1, 6 bases. The V end lost 10 bases, the J end lost 1 base, and 19 bases lay between the germline ends. The CDR3 has 15 amino acids. Per germline, CDR1 MNHEY and CDR2 SVGAGI.

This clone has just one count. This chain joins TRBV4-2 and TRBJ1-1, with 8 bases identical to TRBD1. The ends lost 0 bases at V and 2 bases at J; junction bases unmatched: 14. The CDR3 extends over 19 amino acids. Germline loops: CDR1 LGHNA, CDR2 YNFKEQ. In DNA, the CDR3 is TGTGCCAGCAGCCAAGATCAGAGTTGGGCGGGACAGGTAAACACTGAAGCTTTCTTT. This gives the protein CASSQDQSWAGQVNTEAFF.

The CDR3 DNA reads TGTGCCAGCAGTTTAATACTAGCGGGGGGTCTAGGCTACGAGCAGTACTTC. Protein sequence: CASSLILAGGLGYEQYF. J is TRBJ2-7 and V is TRBV28; 12 bases map to TRBD2. Germline CDR1 is MDHEN and CDR2 is SYDVKM. The CDR3 is 17 amino acids. V gave up 2 bases and J gave up 3 bases; unmatched junction bases: 8.

The CDR3 nucleotides read TGTGCCAGCAGCCCTGGGACAGTCCGGTCACCCCTCCACTTT. It translates to CASSPGTVRSPLHF. This chain links TRBV9 with TRBJ1-6; TRBD1 matches at 7 bases. This CDR3 is 14 amino acids long. Unmatched junction bases numbered 8, after V lost 4 bases and J lost 10 bases. Germline CDR1 reads SGDLS; CDR2 reads YYNGEE.

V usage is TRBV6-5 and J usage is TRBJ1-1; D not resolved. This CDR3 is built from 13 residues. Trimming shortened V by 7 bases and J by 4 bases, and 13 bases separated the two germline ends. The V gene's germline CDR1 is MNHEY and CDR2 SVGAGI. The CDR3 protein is CASTLTEGTEAFF. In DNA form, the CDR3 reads TGTGCCAGCACCCTCACGGAGGGCACTGAAGCTTTCTTT.

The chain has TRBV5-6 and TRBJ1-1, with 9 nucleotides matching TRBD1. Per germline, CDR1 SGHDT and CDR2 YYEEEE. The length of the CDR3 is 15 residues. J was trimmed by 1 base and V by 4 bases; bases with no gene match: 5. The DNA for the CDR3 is TGTGCCAGCAGCGGGGGGACAGGGCGGAACACTGAAGCTTTCTTT. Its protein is CASSGGTGRNTEAFF.